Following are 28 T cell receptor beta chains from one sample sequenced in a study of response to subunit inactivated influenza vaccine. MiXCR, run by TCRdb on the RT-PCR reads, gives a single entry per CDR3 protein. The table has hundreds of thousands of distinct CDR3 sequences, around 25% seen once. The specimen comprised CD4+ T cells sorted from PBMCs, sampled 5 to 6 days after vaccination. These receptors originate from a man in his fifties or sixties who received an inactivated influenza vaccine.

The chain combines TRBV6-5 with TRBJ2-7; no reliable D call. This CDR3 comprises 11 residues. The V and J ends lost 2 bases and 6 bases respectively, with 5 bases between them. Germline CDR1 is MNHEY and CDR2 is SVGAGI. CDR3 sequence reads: CASSYTREQYF. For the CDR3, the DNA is TGTGCCAGCAGTTACACACGCGAGCAGTACTTC.

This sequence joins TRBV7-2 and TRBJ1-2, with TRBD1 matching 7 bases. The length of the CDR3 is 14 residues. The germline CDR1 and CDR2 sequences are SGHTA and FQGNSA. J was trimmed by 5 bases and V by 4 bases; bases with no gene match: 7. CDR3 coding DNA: TGTGCCAGCAGCTCCCCCGACAGGGTATATGGCTACACCTTC. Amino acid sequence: CASSSPDRVYGYTF.

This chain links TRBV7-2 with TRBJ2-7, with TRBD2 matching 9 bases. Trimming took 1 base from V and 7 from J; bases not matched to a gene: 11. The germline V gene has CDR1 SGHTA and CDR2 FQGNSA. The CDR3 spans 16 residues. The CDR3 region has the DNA TGTGCCAGCAGCTTAGAGGGTTTAGCGGGAGCGGTAGAGCAGTACTTC. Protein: CASSLEGLAGAVEQYF.

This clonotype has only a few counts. The CDR3 sequence: CASSLARSTGSTGELFF. The CDR3 region has the DNA TGTGCCAGCAGCTTAGCGCGGAGTACGGGTAGCACCGGGGAGCTGTTTTTT. The chain has TRBV7-9 and TRBJ2-2; no clear D. Germline CDR1 is SEHNR and CDR2 is FQNEAQ (reference sequence). V was shortened by 0 bases and J by 4 bases, with 15 bases between the two germline ends. This CDR3 has 17 amino acids.

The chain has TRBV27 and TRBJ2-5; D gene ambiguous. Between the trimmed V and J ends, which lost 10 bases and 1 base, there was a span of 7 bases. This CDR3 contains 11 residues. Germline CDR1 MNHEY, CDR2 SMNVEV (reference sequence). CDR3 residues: CATNPQETQYF. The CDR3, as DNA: TGTGCCACCAACCCCCAAGAGACCCAGTACTTC.

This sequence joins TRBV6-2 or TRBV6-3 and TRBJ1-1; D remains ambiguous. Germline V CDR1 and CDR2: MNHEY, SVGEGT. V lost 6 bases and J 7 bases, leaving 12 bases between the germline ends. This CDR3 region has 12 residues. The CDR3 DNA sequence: TGTGCCAGCAGGCCAGGAGCGAGTGAAGCTTTCTTT. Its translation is CASRPGASEAFF.

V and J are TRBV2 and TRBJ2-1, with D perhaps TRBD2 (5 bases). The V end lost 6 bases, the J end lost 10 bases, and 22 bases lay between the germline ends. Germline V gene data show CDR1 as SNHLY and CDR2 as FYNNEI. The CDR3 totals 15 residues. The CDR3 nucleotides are TGTGCCAGCAGCATAAATATCCTAGCTTTCTCAGAGCAGTTCTTC. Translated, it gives CASSINILAFSEQFF.

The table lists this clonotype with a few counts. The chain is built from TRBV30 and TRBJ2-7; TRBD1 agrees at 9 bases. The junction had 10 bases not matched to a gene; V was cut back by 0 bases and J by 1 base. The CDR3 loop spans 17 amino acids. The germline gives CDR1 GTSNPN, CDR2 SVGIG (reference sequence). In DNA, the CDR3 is TGTGCCTGGAGTGTCCCGGGACAGGGTCCGTTTTCCTACGAGCAGTACTTC. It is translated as CAWSVPGQGPFSYEQYF.

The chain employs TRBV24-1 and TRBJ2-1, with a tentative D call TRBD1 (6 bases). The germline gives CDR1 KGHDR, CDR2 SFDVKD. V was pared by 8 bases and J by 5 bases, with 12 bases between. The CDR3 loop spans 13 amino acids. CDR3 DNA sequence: TGTGCCACCACCGGGGACACGAACAATGAGCAGTTCTTC. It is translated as CATTGDTNNEQFF.

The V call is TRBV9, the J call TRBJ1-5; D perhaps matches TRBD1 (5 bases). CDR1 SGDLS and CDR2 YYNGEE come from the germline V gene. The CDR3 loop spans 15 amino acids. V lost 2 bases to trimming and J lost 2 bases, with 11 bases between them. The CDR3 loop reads CASSVGDGRNQPQHF. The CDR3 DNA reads TGTGCCAGCAGCGTCGGGGACGGACGCAATCAGCCCCAGCATTTT.

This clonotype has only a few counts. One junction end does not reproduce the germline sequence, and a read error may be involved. The CDR3 sequence: CSASFRGIQNSGYTF. The DNA of the CDR3 is TGCAGTGCTAGCTTTCGCGGGATCCAAAACTCTGGCTACACCTTC. The chain links TRBV20-1 to TRBJ1-2; D is unclear. Germline lookup yields CDR1 DFQATT and CDR2 SNEGSKA (reference sequence). This CDR3 comprises 15 residues.

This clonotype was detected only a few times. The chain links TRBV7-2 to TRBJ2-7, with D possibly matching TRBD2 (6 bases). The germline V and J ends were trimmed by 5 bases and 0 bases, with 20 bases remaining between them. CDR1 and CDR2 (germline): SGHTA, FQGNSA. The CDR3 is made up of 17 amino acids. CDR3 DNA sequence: TGTGCCAGCAGCAGAGGAGGGGCAGGTCTTAGCTCCTACGAGCAGTACTTC. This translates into CASSRGGAGLSSYEQYF.

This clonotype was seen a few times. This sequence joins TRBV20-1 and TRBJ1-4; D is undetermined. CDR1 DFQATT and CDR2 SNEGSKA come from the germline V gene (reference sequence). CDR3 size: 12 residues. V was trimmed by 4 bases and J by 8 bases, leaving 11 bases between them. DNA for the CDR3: TGCAGTGCTAAAGGGATTTGGGAAAAACTGTTTTTT. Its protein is CSAKGIWEKLFF.

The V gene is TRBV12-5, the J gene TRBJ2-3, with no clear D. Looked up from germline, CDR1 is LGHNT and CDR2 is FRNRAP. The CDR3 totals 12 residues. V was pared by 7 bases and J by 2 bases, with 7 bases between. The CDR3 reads CASATVTDTQYF. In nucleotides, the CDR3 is TGTGCTAGTGCCACGGTCACAGATACGCAGTATTTT.

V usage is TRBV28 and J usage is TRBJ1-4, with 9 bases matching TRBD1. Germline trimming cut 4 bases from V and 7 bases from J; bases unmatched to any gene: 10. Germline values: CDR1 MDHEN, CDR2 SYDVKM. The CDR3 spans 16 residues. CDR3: CASSWGTGPLGEKLFF. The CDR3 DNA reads TGTGCCAGCAGTTGGGGGACAGGGCCCCTTGGTGAAAAACTGTTTTTT.

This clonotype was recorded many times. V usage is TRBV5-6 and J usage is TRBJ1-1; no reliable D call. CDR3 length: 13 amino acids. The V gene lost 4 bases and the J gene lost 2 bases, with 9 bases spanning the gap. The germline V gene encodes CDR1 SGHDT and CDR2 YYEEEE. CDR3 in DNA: TGTGCCAGCAGCACGGGCCTCAACACTGAAGCTTTCTTT. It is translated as CASSTGLNTEAFF.

The CDR3 reads CASSLGPGPSSYEQYF. The CDR3 coding sequence is TGCGCCAGCAGCTTGGGTCCAGGGCCTAGCTCCTACGAGCAGTACTTC. The chain links TRBV5-1 to TRBJ2-7, with D perhaps matching TRBD1 (5 bases). The CDR3 loop spans 16 amino acids. Germline V lookup: CDR1 SGHRS, CDR2 YFSETQ. Trimming pared 0 bases from V and 0 bases from J, leaving 13 bases between.

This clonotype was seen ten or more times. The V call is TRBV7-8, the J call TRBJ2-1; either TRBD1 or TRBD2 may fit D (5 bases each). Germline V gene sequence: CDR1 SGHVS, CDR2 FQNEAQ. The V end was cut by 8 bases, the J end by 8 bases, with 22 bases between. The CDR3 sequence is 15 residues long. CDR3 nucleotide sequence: TGTGCCAGCCGTCCCACTAGGGAAATGGGGGATGAGCAGTTCTTC. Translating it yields CASRPTREMGDEQFF.

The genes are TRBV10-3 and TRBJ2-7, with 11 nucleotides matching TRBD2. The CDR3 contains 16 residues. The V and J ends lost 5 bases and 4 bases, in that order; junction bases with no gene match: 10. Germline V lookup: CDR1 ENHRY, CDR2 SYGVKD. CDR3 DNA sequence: TGTGCCATCAGTTCATTTTTAGCGGGAGGGCCGTACGAGCAGTACTTC. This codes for CAISSFLAGGPYEQYF.

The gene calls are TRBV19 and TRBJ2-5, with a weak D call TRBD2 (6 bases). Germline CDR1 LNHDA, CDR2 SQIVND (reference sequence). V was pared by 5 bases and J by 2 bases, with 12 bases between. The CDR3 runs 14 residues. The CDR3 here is CASSSPTSQETQYF. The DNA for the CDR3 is TGTGCCAGTAGTTCCCCGACTAGTCAAGAGACCCAGTACTTC. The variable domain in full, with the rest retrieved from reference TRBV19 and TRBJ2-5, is DGGITQSPKYLFRKEGQNVTLSCEQNLNHDAMYWYRQDPGQGLRLIYYSQIVNDFQKGDIAEGYSVSREKKESFPLTVTSAQKNPTAFYLCASSSPTSQETQYFGPGTRLLVL.

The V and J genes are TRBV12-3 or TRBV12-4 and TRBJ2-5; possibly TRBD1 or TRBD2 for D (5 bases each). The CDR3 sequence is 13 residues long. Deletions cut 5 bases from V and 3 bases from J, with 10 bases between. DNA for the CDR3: TGTGCCAGCAGTCGGGGCAATGAAGAGACCCAGTACTTC. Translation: CASSRGNEETQYF.

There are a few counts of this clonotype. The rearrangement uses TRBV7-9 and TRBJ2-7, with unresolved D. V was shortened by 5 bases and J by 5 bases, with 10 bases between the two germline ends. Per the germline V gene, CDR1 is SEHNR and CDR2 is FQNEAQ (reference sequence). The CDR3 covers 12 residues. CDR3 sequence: CASSPNRHEQYF. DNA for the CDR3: TGTGCCAGCAGCCCGAACCGCCACGAGCAGTACTTC.

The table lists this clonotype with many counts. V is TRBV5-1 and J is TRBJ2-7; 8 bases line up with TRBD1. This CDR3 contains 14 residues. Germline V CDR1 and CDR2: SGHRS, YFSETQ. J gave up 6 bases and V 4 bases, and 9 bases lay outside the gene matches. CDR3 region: CASSDPDRGREQYF. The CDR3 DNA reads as TGCGCCAGCAGCGACCCCGACAGGGGACGCGAGCAGTACTTC.

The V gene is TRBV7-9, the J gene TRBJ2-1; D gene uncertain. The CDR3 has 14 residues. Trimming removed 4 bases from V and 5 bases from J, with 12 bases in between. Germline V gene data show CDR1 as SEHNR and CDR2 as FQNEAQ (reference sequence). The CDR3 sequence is CASSWYGQNNEQFF. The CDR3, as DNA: TGTGCCAGCAGCTGGTACGGGCAGAACAATGAGCAGTTCTTC.

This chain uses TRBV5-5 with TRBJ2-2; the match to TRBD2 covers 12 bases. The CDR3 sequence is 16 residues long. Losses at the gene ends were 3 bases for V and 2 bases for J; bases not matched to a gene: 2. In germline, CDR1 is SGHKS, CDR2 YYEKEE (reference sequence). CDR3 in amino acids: CASSSSGRANTGELFF. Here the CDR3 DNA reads TGTGCCAGCAGCTCTAGCGGGAGGGCTAACACCGGGGAGCTGTTTTTT. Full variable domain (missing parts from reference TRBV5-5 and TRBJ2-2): DAGVTQSPTHLIKTRGQQVTLRCSPISGHKSVSWYQQVLGQGPQFIFQYYEKEERGRGNFPDRFSARQFPNYSSELNVNALLLGDSALYLCASSSSGRANTGELFFGEGSRLTVL.

The CDR3 DNA is TGTGCCAGCAGCCGTGACAGGGGCTCCTACAATGAGCAGTTCTTC. Translating gives CASSRDRGSYNEQFF. This chain joins TRBV12-3 or TRBV12-4 and TRBJ2-1; 8 positions agree with TRBD1. Unmatched junction bases numbered 4, after V lost 6 bases and J lost 0 bases. The CDR3 sequence is 15 residues long.

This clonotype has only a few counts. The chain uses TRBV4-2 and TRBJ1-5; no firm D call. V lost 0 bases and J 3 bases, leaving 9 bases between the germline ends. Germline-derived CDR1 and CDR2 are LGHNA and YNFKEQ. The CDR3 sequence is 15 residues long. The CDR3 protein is CASSQDGQPNQPQHF. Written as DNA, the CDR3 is TGTGCCAGCAGCCAAGATGGGCAGCCCAATCAGCCCCAGCATTTT.

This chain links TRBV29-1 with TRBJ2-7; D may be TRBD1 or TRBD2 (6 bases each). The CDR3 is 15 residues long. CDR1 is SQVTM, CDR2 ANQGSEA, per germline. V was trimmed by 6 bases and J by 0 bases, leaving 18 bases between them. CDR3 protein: CSVTGARTSSYEQYF. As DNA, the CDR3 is TGCAGCGTCACGGGGGCCAGAACCAGCTCCTACGAGCAGTACTTC.